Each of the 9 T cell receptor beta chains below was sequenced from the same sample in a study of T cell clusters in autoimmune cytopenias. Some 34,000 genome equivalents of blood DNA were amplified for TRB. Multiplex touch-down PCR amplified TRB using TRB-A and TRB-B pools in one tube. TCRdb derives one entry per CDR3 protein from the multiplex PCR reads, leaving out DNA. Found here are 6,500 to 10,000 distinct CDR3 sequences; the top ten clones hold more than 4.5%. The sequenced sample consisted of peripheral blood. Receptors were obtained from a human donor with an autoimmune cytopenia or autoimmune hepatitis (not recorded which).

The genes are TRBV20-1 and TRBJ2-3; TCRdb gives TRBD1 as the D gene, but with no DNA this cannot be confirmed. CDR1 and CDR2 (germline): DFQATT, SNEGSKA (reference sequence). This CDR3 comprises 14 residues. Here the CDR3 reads CSATRTGGVNTQYF.

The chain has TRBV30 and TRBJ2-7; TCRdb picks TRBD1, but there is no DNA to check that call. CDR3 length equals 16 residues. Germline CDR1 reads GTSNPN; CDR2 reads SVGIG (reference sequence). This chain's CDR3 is CAWSVQGARARYEQYF.

The CDR3 here is CASSPDNTGNTEAFF. The chain carries TRBV18 and TRBJ1-1; absent DNA, TCRdb's TRBD1 call cannot be checked. The germline V gene has CDR1 KGHSH and CDR2 LQKENI. The CDR3 is made up of 15 amino acids.

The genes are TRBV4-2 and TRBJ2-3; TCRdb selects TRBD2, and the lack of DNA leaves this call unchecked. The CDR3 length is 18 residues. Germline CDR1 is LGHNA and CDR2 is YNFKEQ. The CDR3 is CASSQDLGARRVVETQYF.

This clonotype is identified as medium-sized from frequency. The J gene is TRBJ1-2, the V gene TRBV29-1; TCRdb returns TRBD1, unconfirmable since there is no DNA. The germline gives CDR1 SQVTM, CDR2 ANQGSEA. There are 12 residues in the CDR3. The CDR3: CSVAWGNYGYTF.

The CDR3 sequence: CASSSRGDGELFF. This chain uses TRBV28 with TRBJ2-2; without DNA, the TCRdb call of TRBD2 cannot be checked. The length of the CDR3 is 13 residues. Germline CDR1 reads MDHEN; CDR2 reads SYDVKM.

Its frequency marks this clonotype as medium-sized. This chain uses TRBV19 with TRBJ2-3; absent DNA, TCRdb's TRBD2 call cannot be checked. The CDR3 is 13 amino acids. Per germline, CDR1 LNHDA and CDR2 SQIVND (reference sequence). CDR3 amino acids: CASSIGLADTQYF.

The CDR3 region is CASSGVGTTSETQYF. The V gene is TRBV5-5, the J gene TRBJ2-5; TCRdb selects TRBD2, and the lack of DNA leaves this call unchecked. The length of the CDR3 is 15 residues. Germline V CDR1 and CDR2: SGHKS, YYEKEE (reference sequence).

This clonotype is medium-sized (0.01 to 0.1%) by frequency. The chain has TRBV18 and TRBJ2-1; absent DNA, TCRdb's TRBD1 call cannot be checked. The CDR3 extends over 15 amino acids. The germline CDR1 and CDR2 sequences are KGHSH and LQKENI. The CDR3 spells CASSPIAGATNEQFF.